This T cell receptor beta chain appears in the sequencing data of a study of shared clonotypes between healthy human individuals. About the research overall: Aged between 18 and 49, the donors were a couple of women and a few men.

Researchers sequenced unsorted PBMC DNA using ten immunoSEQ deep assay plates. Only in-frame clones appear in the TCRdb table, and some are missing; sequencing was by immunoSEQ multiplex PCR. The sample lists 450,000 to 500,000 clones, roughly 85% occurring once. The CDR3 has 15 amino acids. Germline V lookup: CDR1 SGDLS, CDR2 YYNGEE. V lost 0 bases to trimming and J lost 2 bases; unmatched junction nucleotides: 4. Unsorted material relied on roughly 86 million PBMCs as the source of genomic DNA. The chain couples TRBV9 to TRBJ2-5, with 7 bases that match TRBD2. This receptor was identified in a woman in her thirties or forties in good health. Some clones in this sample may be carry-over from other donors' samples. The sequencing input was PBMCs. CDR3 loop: CASSVAGGLQETQYF. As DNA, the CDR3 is TGTGCCAGCAGCGTAGCTGGGGGACTACAAGAGACCCAGTACTTC.